This passage covers 15 T cell receptor beta chains from one sample sequenced in a study of T cell therapy after organ transplantation. The protocol was immunoSEQ multiplex PCR, while the TCRdb copy is restricted to in-frame clones and leaves out a portion. The top ten hold about 3.1% of the sample, which has 45,000 to 50,000 clones, roughly 93% seen once. Their antigen targets remain unknown. The specimen comprised CD8+ T cells from blood, sampled before autologous CMV-specific T cell therapy. Receptor source: a human patient who had received a solid organ transplant and had CMV disease.

The chain joins TRBV7-9 to TRBJ2-5; D possibly corresponds to TRBD2 (5 bases). The CDR3 totals 15 residues. V lost 5 bases to trimming and J lost 5 bases, with 18 bases between them. Germline V lookup: CDR1 SEHNR, CDR2 FQNEAQ (reference sequence). CDR3 in amino acids: CASSPTSRWEETQYF. CDR3 in DNA: TGTGCCAGCAGCCCGACCTCGCGGTGGGAGGAGACCCAGTACTTC.

The genes are TRBV2 and TRBJ1-2; D unresolved. The CDR3 is made up of 15 amino acids. The V gene lost 7 bases and the J gene lost 5 bases, with 20 bases spanning the gap. The V gene's germline CDR1 is SNHLY and CDR2 FYNNEI. DNA of the CDR3: TGTGCCAGCACCCTCGGGTATGGAGGGTTTTATGGCTACACCTTC. It translates to CASTLGYGGFYGYTF.

V usage is TRBV11-2 and J usage is TRBJ2-7; possible D gene TRBD1, 5 bases. Germline V lookup: CDR1 SGHAT, CDR2 FQNNGV. V lost 2 bases and J 4 bases, leaving 12 bases between the germline ends. The CDR3 covers 14 residues. The CDR3, as DNA: TGTGCCAGCAGCTTACTAGGGGCGCGGTACGAGCAGTACTTC. Its translation is CASSLLGARYEQYF.

The gene calls are TRBV2 and TRBJ2-1, with 12 bases fitting TRBD2. This CDR3 has 16 amino acids. With V trimmed by 5 bases and J by 9 bases, 11 bases remained unmatched. Germline loops: CDR1 SNHLY, CDR2 FYNNEI. In DNA form, the CDR3 reads TGTGCCAGCAGTCCACGGACTAGCGGGAAGAATGGTGAGCAGTTCTTC. Encoded protein: CASSPRTSGKNGEQFF.

The DNA for the CDR3 is TGCGCCAGCAGCCGGCCGGGACAGGGCCAGTACGAGCAGTACTTC. Residues: CASSRPGQGQYEQYF. The chain employs TRBV4-1 and TRBJ2-7; 9 bases line up with TRBD1. Germline-derived CDR1 and CDR2 are MGHRA and YSYEKL. The J segment lost 4 bases and the V segment lost 4 bases, leaving 8 bases of the junction unmatched. The CDR3 spans 15 residues.

This chain connects TRBV7-9 to TRBJ1-2; maybe TRBD1 (6 bases). Trimming pared 1 base from V and 6 bases from J, leaving 15 bases between. The CDR3 loop spans 15 amino acids. The germline gives CDR1 SEHNR, CDR2 FQNEAQ (reference sequence). The CDR3 loop is CASSLDARGNNGYTF. The CDR3 bases are TGTGCCAGCAGCTTAGACGCCAGGGGTAATAATGGCTACACCTTC.

This clone was seen once. V usage is TRBV7-6 and J usage is TRBJ1-3, with D unclear. The V and J ends lost 5 bases and 0 bases respectively, with 29 bases between them. This CDR3 has 21 residues. Germline assignment: CDR1 SGHVS and CDR2 FNYEAQ. For the CDR3, the DNA is TGTGCCAGCAGCCCAACCGCTCTCCGGTATGAGGATGGGAGCTCTGGAAACACCATATATTTT. Protein sequence: CASSPTALRYEDGSSGNTIYF.

The V call is TRBV30, the J call TRBJ1-5; 9 bases align to TRBD1. CDR3 length: 15 amino acids. V was clipped by 5 bases and J by 2 bases; unmatched bases: 7. Germline V gene data show CDR1 as GTSNPN and CDR2 as SVGIG (reference sequence). The CDR3 sequence is CAWGEGQGGNQPQHF. CDR3 nucleotide sequence: TGTGCCTGGGGGGAGGGACAGGGAGGCAATCAGCCCCAGCATTTT.

The sample holds one count of this clone. The chain links TRBV7-2 to TRBJ1-5; the D gene is possibly TRBD1 (5 bases). The CDR3 is made up of 17 amino acids. Germline assignment: CDR1 SGHTA and CDR2 FQGNSA. Deletions cut 2 bases from V and 3 bases from J, with 17 bases between. The CDR3: CASSLNAAGRDNQPQHF. The CDR3 region has the DNA TGTGCCAGCAGCTTAAACGCTGCGGGCAGGGACAATCAGCCCCAGCATTTT. Supplemented by reference TRBV7-2 and TRBJ1-5, the full variable domain reads GAGVSQSPSNKVTEKGKDVELRCDPISGHTALYWYRQSLGQGLEFLIYFQGNSAPDKSGLPSDRFSAERTGGSVSTLTIQRTQQEDSAVYLCASSLNAAGRDNQPQHFGDGTRLSIL.

This chain joins TRBV27 and TRBJ1-4; TRBD1 might be the D (6 bases). CDR1 MNHEY and CDR2 SMNVEV come from the germline V gene (reference sequence). The CDR3 length is 16 residues. Trimming shortened V by 5 bases and J by 5 bases, and 18 bases separated the two germline ends. The CDR3 is CASSPDVGGSNEKLFF. CDR3 nucleotide sequence: TGTGCCAGCAGTCCCGACGTGGGGGGCTCAAATGAAAAACTGTTTTTT.

This chain links TRBV5-4 with TRBJ2-1, with 7 positions matching TRBD1. CDR1 and CDR2 (germline): SGHNT, YYREEE (reference sequence). The CDR3 extends over 15 amino acids. V lost 4 bases, J lost 0 bases, and 4 bases stayed unmatched. The CDR3 bases are TGTGCCAGCAGCCAGACAGGGTCCTCCTACAATGAGCAGTTCTTC. Amino acid sequence: CASSQTGSSYNEQFF.

Note on this clone: The same CDR3 is also encoded by other DNA sequences in this sample. CDR3 DNA: TGTGCCAGCAGCTTGGGGACCTCTAACTATGGCTACACCTTC. It yields the protein CASSLGTSNYGYTF. The chain is built from TRBV5-4 and TRBJ1-2, with no clear D. The V gene lost 0 bases and the J gene lost 0 bases, with 6 bases spanning the gap. This CDR3 has 14 residues. Per the germline V gene, CDR1 is SGHNT and CDR2 is YYREEE (reference sequence).

As to this clone: The sample holds other DNA sequences that translate to the same CDR3. V usage is TRBV13 and J usage is TRBJ2-7; D perhaps matches TRBD2 (5 bases). Germline V gene lookup returns CDR1 PRHDT and CDR2 FYEKMQ (reference sequence). The CDR3 runs 13 residues. Deletions cut 5 bases from V and 3 bases from J, with 11 bases between. CDR3 in amino acids: CASSKDSLYEQYF. CDR3 nucleotides: TGTGCCAGCAGCAAGGACTCCCTCTACGAGCAGTACTTC.

CDR3 nucleotide sequence: TGTGCCAGCAGCTTTGGGGAGGCCCAAGAGACCCAGTACTTC. Translated, it gives CASSFGEAQETQYF. This chain joins TRBV5-4 and TRBJ2-5; a weak D match, TRBD2 (6 bases). V was shortened by 2 bases and J by 1 base, with 9 bases between the two germline ends. CDR1 SGHNT and CDR2 YYREEE come from the germline V gene (reference sequence). This CDR3 region has 14 residues.

The gene calls are TRBV30 and TRBJ1-4, with D unclear. The germline V and J ends were trimmed by 2 bases and 4 bases, with 11 bases remaining between them. The germline V gene encodes CDR1 GTSNPN and CDR2 SVGIG (reference sequence). This CDR3 has 14 residues. The CDR3, as DNA: TGTGCCTGGAGTAAAGACGGTCATAATGAAAAACTGTTTTTT. Translation gives CAWSKDGHNEKLFF.